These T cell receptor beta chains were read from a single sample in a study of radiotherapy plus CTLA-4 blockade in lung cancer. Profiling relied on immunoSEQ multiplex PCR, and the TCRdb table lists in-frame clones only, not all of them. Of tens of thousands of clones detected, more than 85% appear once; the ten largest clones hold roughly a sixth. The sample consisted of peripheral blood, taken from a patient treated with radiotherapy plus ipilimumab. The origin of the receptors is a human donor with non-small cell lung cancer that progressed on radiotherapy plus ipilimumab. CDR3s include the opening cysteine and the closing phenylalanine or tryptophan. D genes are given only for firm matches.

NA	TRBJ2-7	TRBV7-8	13	TGTGCCAGCTCGTCGGGGCCAGGCTACGAGCAGTACTTC	CASSSGPGYEQYF
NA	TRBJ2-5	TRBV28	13	TGTGCCAGCATAAAATCTGGGTCGGAGACCCAGTACTTC	CASIKSGSETQYF
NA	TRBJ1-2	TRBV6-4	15	TGTGCCAGCAGTGACACTCTAAGGGACCGGTATGGCTACACCTTC	CASSDTLRDRYGYTF
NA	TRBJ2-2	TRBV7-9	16	TGTGCCAGCAGCTCCCCTTCCGGGACCGGAACCGGGGAGCTGTTTTTT	CASSSPSGTGTGELFF
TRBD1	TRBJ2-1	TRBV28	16	TGTGCCAGCAGTTCGGGCGGGACAGGGCTAAGGAATGAGCAGTTCTTC	CASSSGGTGLRNEQFF
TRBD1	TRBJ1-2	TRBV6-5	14	TGTGCCAGCAGTCCCCGACAGGGGGCTGAAGGCTACACCTTC	CASSPRQGAEGYTF
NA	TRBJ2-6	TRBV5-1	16	TGCGCCAGCAGCTTGGATTGGAGGGCTGGGGCCAACGTCCTGACTTTC	CASSLDWRAGANVLTF
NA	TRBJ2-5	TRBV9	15	TGTGCCAGCAGCCTGGACCTAGGGGAGGCAGAGACCCAGTACTTC	CASSLDLGEAETQYF
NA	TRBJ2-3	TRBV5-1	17	TGCGCCAGCAGCTTGGACGGCACTTGGGGTAACACAGATACGCAGTATTTT	CASSLDGTWGNTDTQYF
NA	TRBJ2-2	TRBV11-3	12	TGTGCCAGCAGCCGAGACACCGGGGAGCTGTTTTTT	CASSRDTGELFF
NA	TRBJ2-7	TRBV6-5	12	TGTGCCAGCAGTCGGGGAGGTCGTGAGCAGTACTTC	CASSRGGREQYF